Sequencing of this TCR beta chain was carried out in a study of blood T cell repertoires in COVID-19. Study information: Samples came from the United States, Italy and Spain, spanning acute and convalescent COVID-19. Nucleic acid was either cDNA or gDNA, and it came from T cells, B-cell-depleted T cells, or PBMCs.

Notes on this clone: Other nucleotide sequences from this sample produce the same CDR3.

Assay used: immunoSEQ multiplex PCR; TCRdb lists only in-frame clones, some missing. This sample has 250,000 to 350,000 clones; roughly 90% occur once, and the top ten carry around 0.88%. Trimming stripped 2 bases from V and 1 base from J, with 8 bases between. Per germline, CDR1 MNHEY and CDR2 SVGAGI. The CDR3 totals 14 residues. The clonotype originates from a man younger than 40 with acute or convalescent COVID-19. Sequenced: peripheral blood. J is TRBJ1-1 and V is TRBV6-5, with a possible D match to TRBD1 (5 bases). In DNA, the CDR3 is TGTGCCAGCAGTTACAGTACAGGGAACACTGAAGCTTTCTTT. Translating gives CASSYSTGNTEAFF.